The clone carrying this TCR beta chain was counted between two and nine times. The target antigen is unknown. This record belongs to a study of T-cell memory formation after mild COVID-19. Study-wide results and limits: The finding that pre-infection memory included some responding clones suggested that cross-reactive memory joined. From day 15 to 85, contracting clones were balanced between CD4 and CD8, whereas later expanders leaned toward CD4+. There was no confirmation that second-wave clones peaking on day 37 were SARS-CoV-2 specific.

The authors produced TCR alpha and TCR beta cDNA libraries with sample barcodes and UMIs by 5'RACE using constant-segment primers. A single record per CDR3 protein comes from TCRdb applying MiXCR to the 5' RACE reads. The sample has 190,000 or so distinct CDR3 sequences; roughly a fifth are singletons. Sample: PBMCs or a T cell subset sorted from them (not recorded which). This receptor was identified in an adult woman who had mild COVID-19 (a few samples of this study predate the infection). Cell type and time point are not known.

As DNA, the CDR3 is TGTGCCAGCAGCCAAATACAACCCTTGGGAGAGACCCAGTACTTC. It translates to CASSQIQPLGETQYF. This chain links TRBV3-1 with TRBJ2-5; unclear D gene. This CDR3 contains 15 residues. The V gene's germline CDR1 is LGHDT and CDR2 YNNKEL (reference sequence). V lost 2 bases and J lost 4, with 14 bases in between.